This TCR beta chain originates from a study of cytomegalovirus exposure and HLA in healthy donors. Findings of the study overall: Most TCR sequences were rare, but some public TCRs occurred in many donors.

Regarding this clone: What it recognizes is unknown.

An approximately 130-subject validation cohort, separate from the approximately 610-subject first cohort, supplied the donors. The CDR3 spans 13 residues. Per the germline V gene, CDR1 is SSHAT and CDR2 is FNYEAQ (reference sequence). V dropped 1 base and J dropped 6 bases, with 10 bases sitting between them. This table comes from immunoSEQ multiplex PCR, and its TCRdb copy is limited to in-frame clones, with some not included. The sample yields about 220,000 clones, around 90% seen once. The source of this sequence is a woman aged 18-30 years in good health and CMV-seronegative. This chain joins TRBV7-7 and TRBJ2-7, with D unclear. Input material: PBMCs. The CDR3 sequence is CASSLVIESEQYF. The CDR3 DNA reads TGTGCCAGCAGCTTAGTTATAGAGAGCGAGCAGTACTTC.